This T cell receptor beta chain was sequenced in a study of blood T cell repertoires in COVID-19. Study summary: Samples representing acute and convalescent COVID-19 were sourced from the United States, Italy and Spain. PBMCs, B-cell-depleted T cells, or T cells were the source of the cDNA or gDNA that made up the material.

Germline loops: CDR1 MNHEY, CDR2 SVGAGI. Germline trimming cut 5 bases from V and 2 bases from J; bases unmatched to any gene: 5. The CDR3 spans 15 residues. The authors' processing: How many nucleated cells were present was estimated from reference gene primer amplification. This table comes from immunoSEQ multiplex PCR, and its TCRdb copy is limited to in-frame clones, with some not included. V and J calls and clone size are given by that table; D and trimming were obtained from the DNA. The sample carries around 200,000 clones, less than 85% recorded once. Recruitment covered 20 to 25 US areas and drew participants whose ages spanned roughly 18 to 100 years.

The clonotype comes from a man between 40 and 49 years old who had recovered from COVID-19. The source material was PBMCs or T cells enriched from blood (not recorded which). The chain combines TRBV6-5 with TRBJ2-7; TRBD1 agrees at 11 bases. CDR3 nucleotide sequence: TGTGCCAGCAGTATGCGGGACAGGGGGACCTACGAGCAGTACTTC. This sequence encodes CASSMRDRGTYEQYF.